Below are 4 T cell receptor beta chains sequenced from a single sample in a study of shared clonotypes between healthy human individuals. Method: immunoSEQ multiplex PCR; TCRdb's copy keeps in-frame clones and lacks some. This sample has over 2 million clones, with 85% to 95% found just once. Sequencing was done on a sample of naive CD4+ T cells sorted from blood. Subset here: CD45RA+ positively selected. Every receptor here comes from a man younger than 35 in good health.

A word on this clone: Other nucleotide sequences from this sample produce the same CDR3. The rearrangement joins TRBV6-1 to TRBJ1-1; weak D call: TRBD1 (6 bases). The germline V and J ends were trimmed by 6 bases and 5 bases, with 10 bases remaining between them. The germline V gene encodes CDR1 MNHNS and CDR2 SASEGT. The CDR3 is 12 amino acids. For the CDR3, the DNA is TGTGCCAGCAGCGTCCAGGGGACTGAAGCTTTCTTT. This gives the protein CASSVQGTEAFF.

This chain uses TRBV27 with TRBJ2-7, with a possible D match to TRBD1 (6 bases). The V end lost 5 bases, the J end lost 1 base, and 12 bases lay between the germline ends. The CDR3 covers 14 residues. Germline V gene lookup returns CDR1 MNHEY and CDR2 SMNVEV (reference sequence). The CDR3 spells CASSQWTDSYEQYF. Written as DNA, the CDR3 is TGTGCCAGCAGTCAATGGACAGATTCCTACGAGCAGTACTTC.

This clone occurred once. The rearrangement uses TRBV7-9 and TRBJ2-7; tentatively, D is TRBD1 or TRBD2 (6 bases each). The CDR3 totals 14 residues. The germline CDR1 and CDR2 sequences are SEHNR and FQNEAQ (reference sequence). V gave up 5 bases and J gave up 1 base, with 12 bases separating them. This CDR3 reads CASSVGGLSYEQYF. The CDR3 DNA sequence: TGTGCCAGCAGCGTAGGGGGACTTTCCTACGAGCAGTACTTC.

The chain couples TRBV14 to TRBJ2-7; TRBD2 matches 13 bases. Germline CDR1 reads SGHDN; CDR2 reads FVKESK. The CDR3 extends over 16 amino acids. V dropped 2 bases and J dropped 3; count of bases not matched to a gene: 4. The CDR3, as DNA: TGTGCCAGCAGCCAACTGGGACTAGCGGGATACTACGAGCAGTACTTC. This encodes CASSQLGLAGYYEQYF. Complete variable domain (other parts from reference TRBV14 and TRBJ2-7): EAGVTQFPSHSVIEKGQTVTLRCDPISGHDNLYWYRRVMGKEIKFLLHFVKESKQDESGMPNNRFLAERTGGTYSTLKVQPAELEDSGVYFCASSQLGLAGYYEQYFGPGTRLTVT.